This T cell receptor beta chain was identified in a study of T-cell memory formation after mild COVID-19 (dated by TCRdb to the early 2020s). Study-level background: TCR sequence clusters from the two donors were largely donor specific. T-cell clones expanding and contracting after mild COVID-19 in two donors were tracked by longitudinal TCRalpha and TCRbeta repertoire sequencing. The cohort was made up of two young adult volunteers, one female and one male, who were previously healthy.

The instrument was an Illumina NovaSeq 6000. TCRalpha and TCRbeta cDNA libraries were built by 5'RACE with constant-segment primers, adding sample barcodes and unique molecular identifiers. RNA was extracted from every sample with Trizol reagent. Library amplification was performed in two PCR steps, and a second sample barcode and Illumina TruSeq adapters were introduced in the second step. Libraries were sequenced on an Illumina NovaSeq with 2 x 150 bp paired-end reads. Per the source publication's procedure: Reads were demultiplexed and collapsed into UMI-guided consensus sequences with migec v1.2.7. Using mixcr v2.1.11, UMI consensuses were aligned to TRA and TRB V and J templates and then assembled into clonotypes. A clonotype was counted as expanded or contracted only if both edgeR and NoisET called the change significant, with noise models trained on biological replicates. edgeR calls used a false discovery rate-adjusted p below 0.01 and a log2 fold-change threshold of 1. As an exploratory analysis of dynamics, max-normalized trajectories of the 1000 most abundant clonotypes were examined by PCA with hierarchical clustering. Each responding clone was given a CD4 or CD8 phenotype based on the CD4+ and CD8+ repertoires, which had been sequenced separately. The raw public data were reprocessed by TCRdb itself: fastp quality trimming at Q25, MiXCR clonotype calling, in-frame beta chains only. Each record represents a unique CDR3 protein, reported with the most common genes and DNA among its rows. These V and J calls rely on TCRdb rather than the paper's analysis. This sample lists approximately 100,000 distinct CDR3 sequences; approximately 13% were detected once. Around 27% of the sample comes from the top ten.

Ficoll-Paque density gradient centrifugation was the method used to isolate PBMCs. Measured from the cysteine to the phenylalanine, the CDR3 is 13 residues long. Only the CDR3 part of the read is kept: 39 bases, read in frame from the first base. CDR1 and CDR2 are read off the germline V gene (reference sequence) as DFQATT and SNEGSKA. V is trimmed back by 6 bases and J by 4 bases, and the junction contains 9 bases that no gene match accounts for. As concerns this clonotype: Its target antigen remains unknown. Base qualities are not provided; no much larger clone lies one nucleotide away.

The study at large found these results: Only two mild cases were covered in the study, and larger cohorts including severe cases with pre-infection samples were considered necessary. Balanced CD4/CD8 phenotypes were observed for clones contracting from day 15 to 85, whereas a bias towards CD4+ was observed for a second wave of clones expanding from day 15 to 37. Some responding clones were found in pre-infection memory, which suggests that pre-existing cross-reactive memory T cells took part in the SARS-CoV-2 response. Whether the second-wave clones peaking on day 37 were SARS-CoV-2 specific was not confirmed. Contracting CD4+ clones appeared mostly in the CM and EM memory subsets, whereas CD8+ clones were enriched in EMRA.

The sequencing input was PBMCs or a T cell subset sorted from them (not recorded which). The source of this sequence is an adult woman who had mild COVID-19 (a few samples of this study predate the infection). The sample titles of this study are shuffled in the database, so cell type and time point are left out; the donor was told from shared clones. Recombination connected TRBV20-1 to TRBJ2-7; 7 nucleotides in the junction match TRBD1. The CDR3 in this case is CSADNTGEYEQYF. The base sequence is TGCAGTGCCGACAACACAGGGGAATACGAGCAGTACTTC.